Below are 14 T cell receptor beta chains sequenced from a single sample in a study of T cell changes during pregnancy in multiple sclerosis. TCRdb's copy holds only in-frame clones and misses some; the assay was immunoSEQ multiplex PCR. The data hold around 80,000 clones, with about 90% observed a single time. The specimen was peripheral blood, collected before pregnancy. The receptor set was obtained from a female donor with multiple sclerosis, enrolled in a pregnancy study.

This rearrangement joins TRBV4-1 to TRBJ1-2; D remains unclear. Germline values: CDR1 MGHRA, CDR2 YSYEKL. The length of the CDR3 is 17 residues. Between the trimmed V and J ends, which lost 0 bases and 0 bases, there was a span of 14 bases. The CDR3 region is CASSQERMGRANYGYTF. The DNA for the CDR3 is TGCGCCAGCAGCCAAGAACGAATGGGGAGAGCTAACTATGGCTACACCTTC.

The chain recombines TRBV7-3 with TRBJ2-1; 7 nucleotides agree with TRBD2. The CDR3 is 17 residues long. The germline V gene encodes CDR1 SGHTA and CDR2 FQGTGA. V gave up 6 bases and J gave up 0 bases; unmatched junction bases: 11. This CDR3 is CASSHSGTTSSYNEQFF. In DNA form, the CDR3 reads TGTGCCAGCAGTCACTCCGGGACTACGAGCTCCTACAATGAGCAGTTCTTC. The whole variable domain, filled in from reference TRBV7-3 and TRBJ2-1, reads GAGVSQTPSNKVTEKGKYVELRCDPISGHTALYWYRQSLGQGPEFLIYFQGTGAADDSGLPNDRFFAVRPEGSVSTLKIQRTERGDSAVYLCASSHSGTTSSYNEQFFGPGTRLTVL.

The genes are TRBV5-6 and TRBJ1-6; 7 bases agree with TRBD1. Germline CDR1 SGHDT, CDR2 YYEEEE. The junction had 10 bases not matched to a gene; V was cut back by 3 bases and J by 7 bases. The CDR3 has 16 residues. CDR3 sequence: CASSSMTGSWNSPLHF. The CDR3 region has the DNA TGTGCCAGCAGCTCCATGACAGGGAGTTGGAATTCACCCCTCCACTTT.

V is TRBV7-3 and J is TRBJ2-1; 11 bases match TRBD2. J was trimmed by 3 bases and V by 5 bases; bases with no gene match: 6. CDR3 size: 16 residues. Germline CDR1 and CDR2: SGHTA and FQGTGA. DNA of the CDR3: TGTGCCAGCAGCATTAGCGGGGGGGACGACTACAATGAGCAGTTCTTC. Amino acids: CASSISGGDDYNEQFF.

V gene TRBV7-9 combines with J gene TRBJ1-6; D perhaps matches TRBD1 (5 bases). The CDR3 sequence is 12 residues long. Germline values: CDR1 SEHNR, CDR2 FQNEAQ (reference sequence). V lost 4 bases and J 13 bases, leaving 11 bases between the germline ends. CDR3 DNA: TGTGCCAGCAGCTCTGCTCGGGGGCCCCTCCACTTT. Its protein product is CASSSARGPLHF. Complete variable domain (other parts from reference TRBV7-9 and TRBJ1-6): DTGVSQNPRHKITKRGQNVTFRCDPISEHNRLYWYRQTLGQGPEFLTYFQNEAQLEKSRLLSDRFSAERPKGSFSTLEIQRTEQGDSAMYLCASSSARGPLHFGNGTRLTVT.

The chain combines TRBV27 with TRBJ1-2; 8 bases line up with TRBD1. This CDR3 comprises 14 residues. V gave up 10 bases and J gave up 8 bases; unmatched junction bases: 15. Looked up from germline, CDR1 is MNHEY and CDR2 is SMNVEV (reference sequence). The CDR3: CATSSRDRTGGYTF. DNA for the CDR3: TGTGCCACCTCGTCCCGGGACAGGACCGGGGGCTACACCTTC.

The V gene is TRBV19, the J gene TRBJ2-7; 8 nucleotides match TRBD1. The CDR3 spans 14 residues. Germline assignment: CDR1 LNHDA and CDR2 SQIVND (reference sequence). Germline trimming cut 1 base from V and 6 bases from J; bases unmatched to any gene: 5. The CDR3 nucleotides are TGTGCCAGTAGTATAGCACAGGGGGTGGGCGAGCAGTACTTC. It codes for CASSIAQGVGEQYF.

The chain couples TRBV9 to TRBJ1-6; no clear D. Germline assignment: CDR1 SGDLS and CDR2 YYNGEE. Trimming stripped 2 bases from V and 8 bases from J, with 8 bases between. This CDR3 region has 13 residues. CDR3 bases: TGTGCCAGCAGCGTGGGGAGGGATTCACCCCTCCACTTT. Translation gives CASSVGRDSPLHF.

This clone was detected once. The gene calls are TRBV19 and TRBJ1-1; weak D call: TRBD1 (5 bases). The germline CDR1 and CDR2 sequences are LNHDA and SQIVND (reference sequence). V was cut by 2 bases and J by 3 bases, with 10 bases left in between. The CDR3 covers 14 residues. CDR3 nucleotides: TGTGCCAGTAGTATATCCCAGGGATACACTGAAGCTTTCTTT. Its translation is CASSISQGYTEAFF.

This clone was recorded once. The V gene is TRBV2, the J gene TRBJ2-7; tentative D call: TRBD1 (6 bases). CDR3 length equals 15 residues. Germline V lookup: CDR1 SNHLY, CDR2 FYNNEI. V gave up 0 bases and J gave up 2 bases, with 11 bases separating them. The CDR3 sequence is CASSEAGGTPYEQYF. The CDR3 region has the DNA TGTGCCAGCAGTGAAGCAGGGGGAACCCCCTACGAGCAGTACTTC.

The V gene is TRBV27, the J gene TRBJ2-5; 12 nucleotides line up with TRBD2. CDR1 and CDR2 (germline): MNHEY, SMNVEV (reference sequence). This CDR3 comprises 15 residues. V gave up 5 bases and J gave up 2 bases; unmatched junction bases: 3. The CDR3 loop is CASSPLAGGQETQYF. DNA for the CDR3: TGTGCCAGCAGTCCTCTAGCGGGGGGGCAAGAGACCCAGTACTTC.

The chain employs TRBV11-1 and TRBJ1-4, with 7 bases fitting TRBD1. Looked up from germline, CDR1 is SGHAT and CDR2 is FQDESV (reference sequence). The length of the CDR3 is 14 residues. The V gene end was trimmed by 5 bases and the J gene end by 1 base; junction bases not matched to a gene: 1. Here the CDR3 DNA reads TGTGCCAGCAGCCGGACAGGAACTAATGAAAAACTGTTTTTT. Translated, it gives CASSRTGTNEKLFF. Combining the CDR3 with reference TRBV11-1 and TRBJ1-4 gives the whole variable domain EAEVAQSPRYKITEKSQAVAFWCDPISGHATLYWYRQILGQGPELLVQFQDESVVDDSQLPKDRFSAERLKGVDSTLKIQPAELGDSAMYLCASSRTGTNEKLFFGSGTQLSVL.

This rearrangement joins TRBV9 to TRBJ1-1; maybe TRBD1 (5 bases). The CDR3 length is 15 residues. Trimming pared 4 bases from V and 4 bases from J, leaving 17 bases between. Germline CDR1 reads SGDLS; CDR2 reads YYNGEE. This chain's CDR3 is CASSPRWGGTTEAFF. In DNA form, the CDR3 reads TGTGCCAGCAGCCCGCGCTGGGGGGGGACCACTGAAGCTTTCTTT.

V is TRBV19 and J is TRBJ2-3, with TRBD1 as a possible D gene (5 bases). CDR3 size: 13 residues. Trimming cost V 4 bases and J 3 bases, with 8 bases left between them. The germline V gene encodes CDR1 LNHDA and CDR2 SQIVND (reference sequence). The CDR3 coding sequence is TGTGCCAGTAGTACGGCAGGGACAGATACGCAGTATTTT. Its translation: CASSTAGTDTQYF.